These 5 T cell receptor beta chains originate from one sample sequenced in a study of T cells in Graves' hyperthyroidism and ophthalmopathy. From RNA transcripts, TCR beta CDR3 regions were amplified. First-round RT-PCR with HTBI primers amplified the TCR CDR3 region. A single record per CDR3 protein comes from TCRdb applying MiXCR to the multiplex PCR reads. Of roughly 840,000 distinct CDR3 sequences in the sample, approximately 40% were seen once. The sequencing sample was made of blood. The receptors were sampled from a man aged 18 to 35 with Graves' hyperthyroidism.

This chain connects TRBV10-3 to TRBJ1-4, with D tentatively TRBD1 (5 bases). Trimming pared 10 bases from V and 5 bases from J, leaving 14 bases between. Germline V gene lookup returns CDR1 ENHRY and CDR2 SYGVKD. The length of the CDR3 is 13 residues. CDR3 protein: CASRETVNEKLFF. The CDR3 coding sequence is TGTGCCAGCAGAGAGACAGTAAATGAAAAACTGTTTTTT.

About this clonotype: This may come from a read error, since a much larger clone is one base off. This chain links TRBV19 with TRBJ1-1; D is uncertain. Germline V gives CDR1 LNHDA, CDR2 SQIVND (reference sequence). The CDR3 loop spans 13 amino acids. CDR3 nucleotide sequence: TGTGCCAGCAGGAGGAACCTGAACACTGAAGCTTCCTTT. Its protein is CASRRNLNTEASF.

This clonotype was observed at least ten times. The CDR3, as DNA: TGCAGTGCTAGTAAGAACACCGGGGAGCTGTTTTTT. Protein sequence: CSASKNTGELFF. The gene calls are TRBV20-1 and TRBJ2-2; D gene uncertain. The CDR3 runs 12 residues. CDR1 is DFQATT, CDR2 SNEGSKA, per germline (reference sequence). Between the trimmed V and J ends, which lost 3 bases and 1 base, there was a span of 3 bases.

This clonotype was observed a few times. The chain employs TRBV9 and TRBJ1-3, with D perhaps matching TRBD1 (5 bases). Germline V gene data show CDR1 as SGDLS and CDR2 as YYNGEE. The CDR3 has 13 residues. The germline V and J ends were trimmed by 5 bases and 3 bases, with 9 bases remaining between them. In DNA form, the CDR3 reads TGTGCCAGCAGACAGGAATATGGAAACACCATATATTTT. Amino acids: CASRQEYGNTIYF.

The CDR3: CASSNSRGPGTEAFF. Here the CDR3 DNA reads TGTGCCAGCAGCAACAGTAGGGGGCCCGGTACTGAAGCTTTCTTT. The V gene is TRBV7-9, the J gene TRBJ1-1, with 7 bases aligning to TRBD1. The CDR3 is made up of 15 amino acids. After removal of 5 bases from V and 5 bases from J, the junction contained 11 bases not matched to a gene. Germline V CDR1 and CDR2: SEHNR, FQNEAQ (reference sequence). The full variable domain, in which reference TRBV7-9 and TRBJ1-1 provide the parts outside the CDR3, is DTGVSQNPRHKITKRGQNVTFRCDPISEHNRLYWYRQTLGQGPEFLTYFQNEAQLEKSRLLSDRFSAERPKGSFSTLEIQRTEQGDSAMYLCASSNSRGPGTEAFFGQGTRLTVV.